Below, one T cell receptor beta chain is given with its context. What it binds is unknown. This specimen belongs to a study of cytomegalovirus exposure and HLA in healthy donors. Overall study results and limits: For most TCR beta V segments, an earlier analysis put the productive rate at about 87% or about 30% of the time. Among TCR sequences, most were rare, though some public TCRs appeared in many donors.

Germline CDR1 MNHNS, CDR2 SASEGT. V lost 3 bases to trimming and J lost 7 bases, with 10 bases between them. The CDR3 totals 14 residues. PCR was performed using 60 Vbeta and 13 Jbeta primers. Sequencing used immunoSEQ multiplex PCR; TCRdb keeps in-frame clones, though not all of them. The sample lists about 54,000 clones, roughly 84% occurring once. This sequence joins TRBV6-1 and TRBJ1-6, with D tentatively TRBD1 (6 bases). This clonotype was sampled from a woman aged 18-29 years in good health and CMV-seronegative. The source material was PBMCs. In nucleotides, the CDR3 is TGTGCCAGCAGTGAGAAGGGGGAGAATTCACCCCTCCACTTT. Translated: CASSEKGENSPLHF.